A selection of T cell receptor beta chains follows, all from one sample in a study of shared clonotypes between healthy human individuals. Only in-frame clones appear in the TCRdb table, and some are missing; sequencing was by immunoSEQ multiplex PCR. The repertoire holds 2 million to 2.5 million clones, with around 93% as singletons. The sequenced sample consisted of naive CD4+ T cells from PBMCs. The receptors were sampled from a man aged 18 to 29 in good health. Some clones in this sample may be carry-over from other donors' samples. Each CDR3 is given with its conserved first and last residue. The D gene is left open where the match is weak. Clone size is stated in some rows and not others, as once, few, many or a class when expanded.

TRBJ1-4,TRBV7-3,-,-,TGTGCCAGCAGCTTAACTCCGGCCCCAAGCGGAGAAAAACTGTTTTTT,CASSLTPAPSGEKLFF
TRBJ1-1,TRBV2,-,-,TGTGCCAGCATTCGACAGCCGAACACTGAAGCTTTCTTT,CASIRQPNTEAFF
TRBJ2-1,TRBV30,TRBD2,-,TGTGCCTGGAGTGTAGCTAGCGGGACGGATGAGCAGTTCTTC,CAWSVASGTDEQFF
TRBJ1-5,TRBV7-8,-,-,TGTGCCAGCAGCTTAATGATGGATCAGCCCCAGCATTTT,CASSLMMDQPQHF
TRBJ1-3,TRBV9,TRBD1,-,TGTGCCAGCAGCGTAGCTACCTGGCAGGGGGCTAACGGAAACACCATATATTTT,CASSVATWQGANGNTIYF
TRBJ2-4,TRBV6-1,TRBD1,-,TGTGCCAGCAGTGCGAGGGTCGTAGGGGGCCAAAACATTCAGTACTTC,CASSARVVGGQNIQYF
TRBJ1-2,TRBV29-1,-,once,TGCAGCGTTCCCACTCGGGGGGCCCCATCTAACTATGGCTACACCTTC,CSVPTRGAPSNYGYTF
TRBJ1-2,TRBV5-1,-,-,TGCGCCAGCAGCTTAAGCGTCGGGGGAAGGCGGCTTGGCTACACCTTC,CASSLSVGGRRLGYTF
TRBJ2-7,TRBV9,-,-,TGTGCCAGCGAACCGGGGCAGGGCTCCTACGAGCAGTACTTC,CASEPGQGSYEQYF
TRBJ1-4,TRBV30,-,-,TGTGCCTGGAAAGGGGGGAATGAAAAACTGTTTTTT,CAWKGGNEKLFF
TRBJ2-7,TRBV10-3,-,-,TGTGCCATCAGTGAGTCAGGGTTCTACGAGCAGTACTTC,CAISESGFYEQYF
TRBJ2-6,TRBV7-3,-,-,TGTGCCGTGGACCTGGGGGCTGGGGCCAACGTCCTGACTTTC,CAVDLGAGANVLTF
TRBJ2-2,TRBV19,-,-,TGTGCCAGTCGCCCCCGGGGTGACCCGAACACCGGGGAGCTGTTTTTT,CASRPRGDPNTGELFF
TRBJ2-5,TRBV5-4,TRBD2,-,TGTGCCAGCAGCTCATGGACTAGCGGCCAAGAGACCCAGTACTTC,CASSSWTSGQETQYF
TRBJ2-3,TRBV7-3,-,-,TGTGCCAGCAGCCCGTCCGGGACGACCACCAATACGCAGTATTTT,CASSPSGTTTNTQYF
TRBJ2-7,TRBV7-9,-,once,TGTGCCAGCAGCTACGGGGAGAATTACGAGCAGTACTTC,CASSYGENYEQYF
TRBJ1-3,TRBV5-1,TRBD1,-,TGCGCCAGCGGGGACAGAGGAAACACCATATATTTT,CASGDRGNTIYF
TRBJ2-2,TRBV5-1,-,-,TGCGCCAGCAGCTTCCTATATTCACCGGGACGGATGAACACCGGGGAGCTGTTTTTT,CASSFLYSPGRMNTGELFF
TRBJ1-5,TRBV27,TRBD1,-,TGTGCCAGCGGTCCCGGTAGCCCAGGGGGCATGGATCAGCCCCAGCATTTT,CASGPGSPGGMDQPQHF
TRBJ1-5,TRBV30,TRBD1,few,TGTGCCTGGAGTGTGTTACAGGGGGATCAGCCCCAGCATTTT,CAWSVLQGDQPQHF
TRBJ2-1,TRBV6-6,TRBD2,-,TGTGCCAGCAGTTCCCTAGCGGGAGGAGATGAGCAGTTCTTC,CASSSLAGGDEQFF
TRBJ2-1,TRBV21-1,-,-,TGTGCCAGCAGCTCCCCGGGACCTACCTACAATGAGCAGTTCTTC,CASSSPGPTYNEQFF
TRBJ2-7,TRBV18,TRBD1,-,TGTGCCAGCTCCCCCGGGACAGGGGATAGCGAGCAGTACTTC,CASSPGTGDSEQYF
TRBJ2-7,TRBV11-1,TRBD1,-,TGTGCCAGCAGCTCTGGACAGGGGTGGTACGAGCAGTACTTC,CASSSGQGWYEQYF
TRBJ2-7,TRBV28,-,-,TGTGCCAGCAGAGAGCCTGCCCTCGACGAGCAGTACTTC,CASREPALDEQYF
TRBJ2-5,TRBV7-9,TRBD1,-,TGTGCCAGCAGCTCACCGTTCAGGGGGCATCGAGAGACCCAGTACTTC,CASSSPFRGHRETQYF
TRBJ2-3,TRBV6-5,-,-,TGTGCCAGCAGTTACGGTCTGGCAGATACGCAGTATTTT,CASSYGLADTQYF
TRBJ2-5,TRBV7-2,TRBD2,once,TGTGCCAGCAGCTTAGTAAGACTAGCGGACCAAGAGACCCAGTACTTC,CASSLVRLADQETQYF
TRBJ2-1,TRBV7-8,TRBD2,-,TGTGCCAGCAGCCCTCGGGGACTAGCGGAATCCTTTTCCTACAATGAGCAGTTCTTC,CASSPRGLAESFSYNEQFF
TRBJ2-7,TRBV27,TRBD1,-,TGTGCCAGCAGTTTTAGACAGGGCGGTTACGAGCAGTACTTC,CASSFRQGGYEQYF
TRBJ1-3,TRBV20-1,-,-,TGCAGTGCGGGGATTGGAAACACCATATATTTT,CSAGIGNTIYF
TRBJ1-3,TRBV29-1,-,-,TGCAGCGTTCTACTCATTAGCTCTGGAAACACCATATATTTT,CSVLLISSGNTIYF
TRBJ2-1,TRBV19,-,-,TGTGCCAGTAGTATGGTACGAACCATCTACTACAATGAGCAGTTCTTC,CASSMVRTIYYNEQFF
TRBJ1-5,TRBV6-6,-,-,TGTGCCAGCACCCCTCGAGGGGAGGGTCAGCCCCAGCATTTT,CASTPRGEGQPQHF
TRBJ2-7,TRBV29-1,-,-,TGCAGCGTTGAAGATCGGATCTACGAGCAGTACTTC,CSVEDRIYEQYF
TRBJ2-1,TRBV7-9,-,-,TGTGCCAGCAGCTTAGGGATATCTGGCAATGAGCAGTTCTTC,CASSLGISGNEQFF
TRBJ2-2,TRBV28,-,-,TGTGCCAGCAGCCCCCTAGGGGTGAGGACCGGGGAGCTGTTTTTT,CASSPLGVRTGELFF
TRBJ2-1,TRBV18,TRBD2,-,TGTGCCAGCTCACCGACGCTAGCGGACTCCTACAATGAGCAGTTCTTC,CASSPTLADSYNEQFF
TRBJ1-3,TRBV27,-,-,TGTGCCAGCAGTTTCGATGACAGCCCCTCTGGAAACACCATATATTTT,CASSFDDSPSGNTIYF
TRBJ2-1,TRBV5-1,TRBD2,-,TGCGCCAGCAGCCGGGGGACTAGCGGGACCTCAAATGAGCAGTTCTTC,CASSRGTSGTSNEQFF